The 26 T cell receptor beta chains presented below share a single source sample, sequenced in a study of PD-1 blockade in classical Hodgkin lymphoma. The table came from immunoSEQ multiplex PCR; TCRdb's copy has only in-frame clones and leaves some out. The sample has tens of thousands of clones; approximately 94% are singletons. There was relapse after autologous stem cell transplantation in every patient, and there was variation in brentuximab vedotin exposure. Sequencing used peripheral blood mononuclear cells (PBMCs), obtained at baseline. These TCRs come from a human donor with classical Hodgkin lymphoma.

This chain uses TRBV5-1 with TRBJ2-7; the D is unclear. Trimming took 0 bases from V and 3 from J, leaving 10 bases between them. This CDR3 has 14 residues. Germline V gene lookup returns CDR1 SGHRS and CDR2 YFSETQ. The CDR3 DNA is TGCGCCAGCAGCTTGGAGGGCGCCAGCTACGAGCAGTACTTC. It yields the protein CASSLEGASYEQYF.

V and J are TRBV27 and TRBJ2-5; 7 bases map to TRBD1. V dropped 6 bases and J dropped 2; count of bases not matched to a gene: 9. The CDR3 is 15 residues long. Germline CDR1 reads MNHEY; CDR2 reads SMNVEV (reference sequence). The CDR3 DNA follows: TGTGCCAGCAGCAGAGACCGGACAGGTCAAGAGACCCAGTACTTC. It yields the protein CASSRDRTGQETQYF.

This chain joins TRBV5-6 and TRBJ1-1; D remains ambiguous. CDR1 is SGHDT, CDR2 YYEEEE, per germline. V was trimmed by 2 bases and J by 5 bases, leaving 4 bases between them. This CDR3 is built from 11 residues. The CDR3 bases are TGTGCCAGCAGCTTCGGTACTGAAGCTTTCTTT. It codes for CASSFGTEAFF.

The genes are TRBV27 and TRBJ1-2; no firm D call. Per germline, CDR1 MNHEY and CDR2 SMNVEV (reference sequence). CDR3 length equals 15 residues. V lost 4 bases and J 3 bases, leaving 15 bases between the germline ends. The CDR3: CASSYSGSPYYGYTF. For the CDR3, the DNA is TGTGCCAGCAGTTATTCAGGCTCGCCATACTATGGCTACACCTTC.

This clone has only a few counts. The CDR3 reads CSVPLANIQYF. The DNA for the CDR3 is TGCAGTGTCCCCTTGGCGAACATTCAGTACTTC. This rearrangement joins TRBV20-1 to TRBJ2-4, with unresolved D. The CDR3 totals 11 residues. CDR1 and CDR2 from the germline V gene are DFQATT and SNEGSKA (reference sequence). The V end was cut by 7 bases, the J end by 7 bases, with 11 bases between.

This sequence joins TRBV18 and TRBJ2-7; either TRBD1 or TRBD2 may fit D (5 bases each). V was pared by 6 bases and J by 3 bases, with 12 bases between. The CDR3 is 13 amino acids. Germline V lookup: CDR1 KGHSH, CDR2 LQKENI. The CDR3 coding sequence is TGTGCCAGCTCCCGGGACGGAATCTACGAGCAGTACTTC. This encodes CASSRDGIYEQYF.

The CDR3 region has the DNA TGCGCCAGCAGCCAAGATCAGGGGGACGGCAGAAGGCCCCAGCATTTT. Protein sequence: CASSQDQGDGRRPQHF. The rearrangement joins TRBV4-1 to TRBJ1-5; 7 bases are shared with TRBD1. CDR1 MGHRA and CDR2 YSYEKL come from the germline V gene. The CDR3 consists of 16 residues. Trimming removed 0 bases from V and 9 bases from J; junction bases left unmatched: 11.

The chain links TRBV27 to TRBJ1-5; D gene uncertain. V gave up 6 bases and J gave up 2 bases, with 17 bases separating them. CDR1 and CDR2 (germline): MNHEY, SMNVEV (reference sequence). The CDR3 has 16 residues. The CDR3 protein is CASSFIGRAGNQPQHF. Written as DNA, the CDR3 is TGTGCCAGCAGCTTTATCGGTAGGGCGGGCAATCAGCCCCAGCATTTT.

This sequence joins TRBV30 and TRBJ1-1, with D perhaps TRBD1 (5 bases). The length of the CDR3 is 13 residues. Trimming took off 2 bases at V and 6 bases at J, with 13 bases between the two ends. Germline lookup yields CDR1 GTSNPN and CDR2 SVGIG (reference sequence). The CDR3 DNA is TGTGCCTGGAGTCGGGGGGTAAGGCCTGAAGCTTTCTTT. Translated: CAWSRGVRPEAFF.

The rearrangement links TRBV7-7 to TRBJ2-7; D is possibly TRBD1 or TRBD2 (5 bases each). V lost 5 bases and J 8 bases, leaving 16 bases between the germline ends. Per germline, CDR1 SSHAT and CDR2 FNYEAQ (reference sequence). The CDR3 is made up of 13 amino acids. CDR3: CASSPGDPKKQYF. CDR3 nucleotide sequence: TGTGCCAGCAGCCCCGGGGACCCGAAGAAGCAGTACTTC.

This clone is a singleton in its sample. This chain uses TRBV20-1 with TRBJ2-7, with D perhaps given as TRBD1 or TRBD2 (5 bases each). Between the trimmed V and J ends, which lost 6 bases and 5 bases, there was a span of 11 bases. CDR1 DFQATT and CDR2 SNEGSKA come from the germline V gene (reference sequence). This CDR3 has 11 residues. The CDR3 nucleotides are TGCAGTGCCCCCGGGGCCCACGAGCAGTACTTC. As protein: CSAPGAHEQYF.

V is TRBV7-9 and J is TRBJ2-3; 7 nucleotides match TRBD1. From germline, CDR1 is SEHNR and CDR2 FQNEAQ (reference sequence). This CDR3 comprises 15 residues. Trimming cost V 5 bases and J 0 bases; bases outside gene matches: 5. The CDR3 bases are TGTGCCAGCAGCGCCCGGGACAGCAGCACAGATACGCAGTATTTT. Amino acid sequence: CASSARDSSTDTQYF.

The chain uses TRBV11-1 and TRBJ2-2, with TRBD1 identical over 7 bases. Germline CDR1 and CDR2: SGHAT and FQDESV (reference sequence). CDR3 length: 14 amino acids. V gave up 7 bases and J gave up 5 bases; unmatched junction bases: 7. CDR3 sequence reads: CASKMTGLTGELFF. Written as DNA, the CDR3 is TGTGCCAGCAAAATGACAGGGTTGACCGGGGAGCTGTTTTTT.

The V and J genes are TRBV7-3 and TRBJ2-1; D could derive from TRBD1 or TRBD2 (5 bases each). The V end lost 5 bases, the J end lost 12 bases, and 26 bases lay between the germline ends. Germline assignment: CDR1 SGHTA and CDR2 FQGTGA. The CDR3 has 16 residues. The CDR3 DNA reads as TGTGCCAGCAGCCGGGGAAGTGTACCTAGTTTGGGGCCGCAGTTCTTC. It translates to CASSRGSVPSLGPQFF.

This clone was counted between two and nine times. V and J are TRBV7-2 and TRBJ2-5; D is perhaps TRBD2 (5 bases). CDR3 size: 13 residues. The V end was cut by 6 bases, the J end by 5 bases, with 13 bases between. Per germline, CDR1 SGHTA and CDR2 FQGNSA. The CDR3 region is CASSPTSLETQYF. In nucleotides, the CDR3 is TGTGCCAGCAGTCCAACTAGTTTGGAGACCCAGTACTTC.

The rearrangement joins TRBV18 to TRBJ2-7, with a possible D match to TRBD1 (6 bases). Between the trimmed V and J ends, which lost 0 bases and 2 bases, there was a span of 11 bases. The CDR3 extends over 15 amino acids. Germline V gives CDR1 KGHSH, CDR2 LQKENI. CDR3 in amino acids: CASSPPETGPYEQYF. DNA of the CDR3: TGTGCCAGCTCACCACCGGAAACAGGGCCCTACGAGCAGTACTTC.

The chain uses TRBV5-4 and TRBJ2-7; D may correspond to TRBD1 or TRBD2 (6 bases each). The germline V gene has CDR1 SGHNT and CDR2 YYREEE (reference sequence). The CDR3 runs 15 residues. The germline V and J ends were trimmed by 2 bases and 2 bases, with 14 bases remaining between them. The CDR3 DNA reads TGTGCCAGCAGCTTTCCAGGGGAGGATCCCTACGAGCAGTACTTC. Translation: CASSFPGEDPYEQYF.

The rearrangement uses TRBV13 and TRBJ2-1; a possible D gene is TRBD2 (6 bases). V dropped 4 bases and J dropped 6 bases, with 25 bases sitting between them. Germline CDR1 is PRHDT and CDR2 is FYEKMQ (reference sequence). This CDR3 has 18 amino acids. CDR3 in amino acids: CASSSSVAGGPPSNEQFF. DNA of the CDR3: TGTGCCAGCAGCTCCTCCGTGGCCGGGGGTCCGCCGTCCAATGAGCAGTTCTTC. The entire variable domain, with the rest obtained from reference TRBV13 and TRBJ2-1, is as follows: AAGVIQSPRHLIKEKRETATLKCYPIPRHDTVYWYQQGPGQDPQFLISFYEKMQSDKGSIPDRFSAQQFSDYHSELNMSSLELGDSALYFCASSSSVAGGPPSNEQFFGPGTRLTVL.

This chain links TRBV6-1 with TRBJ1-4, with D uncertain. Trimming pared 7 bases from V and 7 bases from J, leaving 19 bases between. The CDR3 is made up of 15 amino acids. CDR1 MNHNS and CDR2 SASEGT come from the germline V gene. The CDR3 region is CASTRLDATAEKLFF. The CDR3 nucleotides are TGTGCCAGCACCCGATTAGATGCAACTGCTGAAAAACTGTTTTTT.

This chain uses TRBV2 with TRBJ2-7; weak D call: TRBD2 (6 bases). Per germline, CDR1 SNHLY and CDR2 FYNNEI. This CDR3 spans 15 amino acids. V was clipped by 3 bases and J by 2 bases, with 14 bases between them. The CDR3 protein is CASSEGRRGPYEQYF. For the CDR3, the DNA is TGTGCCAGCAGTGAGGGGAGGCGGGGCCCCTACGAGCAGTACTTC.

The CDR3 spells CASRDTIYGYTF. Here the CDR3 DNA reads TGTGCCAGCAGGGACACCATCTATGGCTACACCTTC. The chain is built from TRBV6-5 and TRBJ1-2; D is possibly TRBD1 (5 bases). Germline lookup yields CDR1 MNHEY and CDR2 SVGAGI. The V gene lost 6 bases and the J gene lost 4 bases, with 9 bases spanning the gap. This CDR3 has 12 residues.

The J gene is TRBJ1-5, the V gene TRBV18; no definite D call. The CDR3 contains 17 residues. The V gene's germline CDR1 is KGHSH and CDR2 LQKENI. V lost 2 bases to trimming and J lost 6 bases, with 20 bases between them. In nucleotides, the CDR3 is TGTGCCAGCTCACCATCCGGAATCGGGGTTGGGATTCAGCCCCAGCATTTT. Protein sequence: CASSPSGIGVGIQPQHF.

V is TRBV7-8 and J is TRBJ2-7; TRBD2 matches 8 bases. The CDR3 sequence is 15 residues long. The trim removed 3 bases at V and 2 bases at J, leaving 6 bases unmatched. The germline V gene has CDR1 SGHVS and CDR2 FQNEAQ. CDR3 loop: CASSLGSAGAYEQYF. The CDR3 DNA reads TGTGCCAGCAGCTTGGGTTCAGCGGGGGCCTACGAGCAGTACTTC.

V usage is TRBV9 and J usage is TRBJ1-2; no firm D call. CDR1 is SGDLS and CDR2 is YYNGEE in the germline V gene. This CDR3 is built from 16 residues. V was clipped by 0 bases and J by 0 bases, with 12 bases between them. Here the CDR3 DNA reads TGTGCCAGCAGCGTAGGGGGATCGGGAACTAACTATGGCTACACCTTC. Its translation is CASSVGGSGTNYGYTF.

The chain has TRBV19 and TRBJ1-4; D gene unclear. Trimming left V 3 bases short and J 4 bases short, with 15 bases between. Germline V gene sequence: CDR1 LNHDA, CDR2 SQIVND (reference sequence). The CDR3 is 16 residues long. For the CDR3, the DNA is TGTGCCAGTAGTATTCTTTACCCTGGCAGTAATGAAAAACTGTTTTTT. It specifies CASSILYPGSNEKLFF.

CDR3 amino acids: CASSYSSGGNQPQHF. The DNA of the CDR3 is TGTGCCAGCAGTTACTCATCAGGGGGCAATCAGCCCCAGCATTTT. The V and J genes are TRBV6-5 and TRBJ1-5; the D gene is possibly TRBD1 (6 bases). Germline CDR1 MNHEY, CDR2 SVGAGI. With 0 bases removed from V and 2 bases from J, the gap between germline ends came to 8 bases. The CDR3 totals 15 residues.